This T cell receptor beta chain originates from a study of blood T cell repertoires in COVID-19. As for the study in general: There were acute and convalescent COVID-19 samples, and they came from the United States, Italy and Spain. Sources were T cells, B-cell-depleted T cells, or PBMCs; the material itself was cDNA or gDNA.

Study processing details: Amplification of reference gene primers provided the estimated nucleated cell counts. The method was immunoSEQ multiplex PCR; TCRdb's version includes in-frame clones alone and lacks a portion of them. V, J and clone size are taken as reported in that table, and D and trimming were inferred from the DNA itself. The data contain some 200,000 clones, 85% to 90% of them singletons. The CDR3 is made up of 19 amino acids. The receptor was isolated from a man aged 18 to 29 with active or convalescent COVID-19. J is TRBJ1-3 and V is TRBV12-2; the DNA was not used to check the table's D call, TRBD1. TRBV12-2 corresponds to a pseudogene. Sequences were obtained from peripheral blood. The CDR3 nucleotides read TGTGCAAGTCGCTTAGCCACCAGACAGGGGACGAGGTCTGGAAACACCATATATTTT. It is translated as CASRLATRQGTRSGNTIYF.